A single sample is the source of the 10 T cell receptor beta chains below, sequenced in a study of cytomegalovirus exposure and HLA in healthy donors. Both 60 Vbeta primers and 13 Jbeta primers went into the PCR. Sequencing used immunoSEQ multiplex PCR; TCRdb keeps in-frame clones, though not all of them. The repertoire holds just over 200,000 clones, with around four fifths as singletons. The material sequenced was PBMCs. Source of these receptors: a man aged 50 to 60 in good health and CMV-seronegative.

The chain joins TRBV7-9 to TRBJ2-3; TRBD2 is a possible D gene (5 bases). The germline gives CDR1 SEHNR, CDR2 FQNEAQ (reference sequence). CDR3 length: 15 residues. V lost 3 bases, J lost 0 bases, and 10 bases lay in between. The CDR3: CASSFRGSSTDTQYF. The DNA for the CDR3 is TGTGCCAGCAGCTTCAGAGGGTCTAGCACAGATACGCAGTATTTT. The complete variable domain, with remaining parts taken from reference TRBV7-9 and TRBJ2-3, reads DTGVSQNPRHKITKRGQNVTFRCDPISEHNRLYWYRQTLGQGPEFLTYFQNEAQLEKSRLLSDRFSAERPKGSFSTLEIQRTEQGDSAMYLCASSFRGSSTDTQYFGPGTRLTVL.

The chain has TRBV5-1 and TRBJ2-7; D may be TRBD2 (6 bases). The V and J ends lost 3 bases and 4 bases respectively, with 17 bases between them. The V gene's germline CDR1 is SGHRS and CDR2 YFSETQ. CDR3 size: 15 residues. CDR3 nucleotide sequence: TGCGCCAGCAGCTGGTGGGCGGGATCGCGGTACGAGCAGTACTTC. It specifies CASSWWAGSRYEQYF. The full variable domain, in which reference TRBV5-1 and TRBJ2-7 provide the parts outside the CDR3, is KAGVTQTPRYLIKTRGQQVTLSCSPISGHRSVSWYQQTPGQGLQFLFEYFSETQRNKGNFPGRFSGRQFSNSRSEMNVSTLELGDSALYLCASSWWAGSRYEQYFGPGTRLTVT.

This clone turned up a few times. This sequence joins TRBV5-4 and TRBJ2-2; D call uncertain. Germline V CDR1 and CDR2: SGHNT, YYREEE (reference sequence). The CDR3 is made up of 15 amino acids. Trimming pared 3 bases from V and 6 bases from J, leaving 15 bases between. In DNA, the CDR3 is TGTGCCAGCAGCTCCGGGTCCGGCTGGGCCGGGGAGCTGTTTTTT. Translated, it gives CASSSGSGWAGELFF.

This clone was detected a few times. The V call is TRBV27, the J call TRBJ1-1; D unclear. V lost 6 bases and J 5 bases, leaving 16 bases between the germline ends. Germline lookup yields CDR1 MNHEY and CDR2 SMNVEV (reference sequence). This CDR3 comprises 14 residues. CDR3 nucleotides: TGTGCCAGCAGACCCCACGCCCCCGGGACTGAAGCTTTCTTT. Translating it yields CASRPHAPGTEAFF.

The CDR3 sequence: CASSSDRGFYEQYF. The CDR3 nucleotides are TGCGCCAGCAGCTCAGACAGGGGGTTTTACGAGCAGTACTTC. The V and J genes are TRBV5-1 and TRBJ2-5; TRBD1 matches 9 bases. The J call is doubtful: the DNA matches TRBJ2-7 better. There are 14 residues in the CDR3. Germline assignment: CDR1 SGHRS and CDR2 YFSETQ.

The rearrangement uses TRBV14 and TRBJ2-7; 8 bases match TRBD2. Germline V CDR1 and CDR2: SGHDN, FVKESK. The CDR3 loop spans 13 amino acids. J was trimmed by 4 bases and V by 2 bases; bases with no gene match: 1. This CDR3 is CASSQREGYEQYF. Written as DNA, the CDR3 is TGTGCCAGCAGCCAACGGGAGGGATACGAGCAGTACTTC.

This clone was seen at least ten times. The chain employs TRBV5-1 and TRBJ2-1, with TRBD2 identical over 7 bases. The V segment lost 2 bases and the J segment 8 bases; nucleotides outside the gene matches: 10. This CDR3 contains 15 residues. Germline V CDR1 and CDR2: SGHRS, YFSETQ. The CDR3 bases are TGCGCCAGCAGCTTCGGGAGGCTTTCGCGCGATGAGCAGTTCTTC. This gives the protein CASSFGRLSRDEQFF.

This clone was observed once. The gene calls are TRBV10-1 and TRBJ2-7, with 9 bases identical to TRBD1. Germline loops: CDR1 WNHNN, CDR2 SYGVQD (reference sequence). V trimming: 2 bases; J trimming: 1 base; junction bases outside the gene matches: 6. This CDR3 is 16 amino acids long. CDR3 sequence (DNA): TGCGCCAGCAGTGAGCCCTGGGACAGGGTTTCCTACGAGCAGTACTTC. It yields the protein CASSEPWDRVSYEQYF.

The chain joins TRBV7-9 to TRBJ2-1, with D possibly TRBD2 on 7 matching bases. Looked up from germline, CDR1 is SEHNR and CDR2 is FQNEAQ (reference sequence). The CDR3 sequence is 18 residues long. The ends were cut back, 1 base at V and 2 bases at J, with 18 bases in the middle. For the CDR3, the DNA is TGTGCCAGCAGCTTAGGCGGGGGCGGGAGTATGACCTACAATGAGCAGTTCTTC. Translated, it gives CASSLGGGGSMTYNEQFF. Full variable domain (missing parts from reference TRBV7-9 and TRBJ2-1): DTGVSQNPRHKITKRGQNVTFRCDPISEHNRLYWYRQTLGQGPEFLTYFQNEAQLEKSRLLSDRFSAERPKGSFSTLEIQRTEQGDSAMYLCASSLGGGGSMTYNEQFFGPGTRLTVL.

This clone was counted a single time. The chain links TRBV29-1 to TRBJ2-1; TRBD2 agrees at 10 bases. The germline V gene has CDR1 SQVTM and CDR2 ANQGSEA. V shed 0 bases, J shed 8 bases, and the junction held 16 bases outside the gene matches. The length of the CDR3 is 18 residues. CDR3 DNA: TGCAGCGTTGAAGATAGCATGACCCTAGCGGGAGTTCTCTATGAGCAGTTCTTC. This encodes CSVEDSMTLAGVLYEQFF.